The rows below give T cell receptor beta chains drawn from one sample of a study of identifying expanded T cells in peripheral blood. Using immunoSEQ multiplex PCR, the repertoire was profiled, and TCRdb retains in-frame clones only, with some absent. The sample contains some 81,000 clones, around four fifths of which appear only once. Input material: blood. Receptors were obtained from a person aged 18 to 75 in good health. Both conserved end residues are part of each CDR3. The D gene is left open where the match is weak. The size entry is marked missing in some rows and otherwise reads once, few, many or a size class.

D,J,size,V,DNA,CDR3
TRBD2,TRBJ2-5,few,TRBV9,TGTGCCAGCAGCGCATTCTTAGCGGGAGGAGAGGAGACCCAGTACTTC,CASSAFLAGGEETQYF
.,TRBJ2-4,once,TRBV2,TGTGCCAGCAGTCCGACCGTCACCGGGACCCACATTCAGTACTTC,CASSPTVTGTHIQYF
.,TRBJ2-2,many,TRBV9,TGTGCCAGCAGCGCCTTACAGGGTGGGGACACCGGGGAGCTGTTTTTT,CASSALQGGDTGELFF
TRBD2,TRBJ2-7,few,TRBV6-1,TGTGCCAGCAGTTCACTAGCGGGAGAACCCTACGAGCAGTACTTC,CASSSLAGEPYEQYF
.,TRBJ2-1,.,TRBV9,TGTGCCAGCAGCCCCCGGAGCGGTAGGGAGTACAATGAGCAGTTCTTC,CASSPRSGREYNEQFF
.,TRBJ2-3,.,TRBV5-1,TGCGCCAGCAGCCCTGGGACTTCGTCCACAGATACGCAGTATTTT,CASSPGTSSTDTQYF
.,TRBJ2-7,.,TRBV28,TGTGCCAGCAGCCCGGGGGGCGGCTACGAGCAGTACTTC,CASSPGGGYEQYF
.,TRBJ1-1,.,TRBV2,TGTGCCAACAGTGTCCGGGAAACCGGGCCGCTAATGAACACTGAAGCTTTCTTT,CANSVRETGPLMNTEAFF
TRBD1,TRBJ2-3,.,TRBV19,TGTGCCAGTAGATCAGGGGGTGACGCAGATACGCAGTATTTT,CASRSGGDADTQYF
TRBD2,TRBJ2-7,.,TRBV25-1,TGTGCCAGCAGCCGTAGCGGGAACGACGAGCAGTACTTC,CASSRSGNDEQYF
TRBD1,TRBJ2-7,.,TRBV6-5,TGTGCCAGCAGTTCGGACAGGGCGTCCTACGAGCAGTACTTC,CASSSDRASYEQYF